This TCR beta chain came from a study of CD8 T cells in Susac syndrome. The RNA, about 0.45 to 1 ug, was put through reverse transcription using random hexamers. Amplification of TCR beta CDR3 spanned 54 Vbeta and 13 Jbeta via immunoSEQ multiplex PCR. TCRdb fed the immunoSEQ multiplex PCR reads into MiXCR, producing one record per CDR3 protein. The table lists approximately 160,000 distinct CDR3 sequences, 95% to 97% of them singletons. As to this clonotype: As yet, its antigen is unknown.

Whole-study results and caveats: It was acknowledged by the study that relatively few individuals were included in its TCR sequencing and HLA analysis.

The T cells that were sequenced for TCR beta were CD8+ and CD4+ cells from blood. Sequenced material: CD4+ T cells from PBMCs. This TCR was sampled from a human donor with Susac syndrome.

In DNA, the CDR3 is TGTGCCTGGGGGACCCCGGGAAGGGGTACGCAGTATTTT. Protein sequence: CAWGTPGRGTQYF. The rearrangement links TRBV30 to TRBJ2-3, with D perhaps given as TRBD1 or TRBD2 (5 bases each). V lost 5 bases and J lost 8, with 17 bases in between. Germline CDR1 reads GTSNPN; CDR2 reads SVGIG (reference sequence). The CDR3 covers 13 residues.